One and the same sample provided the 11 T cell receptor beta chains below, sequenced in a study of beta chain features in type 1 diabetes. All of the isolated RNA was reverse transcribed, so expressed TCRB transcripts were sequenced. The data were produced by immunoSEQ multiplex PCR, yet TCRdb's version contains in-frame clones alone and is incomplete. The sample shows 110,000 to 150,000 clones, 6.9% of them seen only once. Sequencing used central memory CD4+ T cells from blood. Source of these receptors: a woman in her twenties or thirties in good health.

In DNA, the CDR3 is TGTGCCAGCAGCTCTGGGACTACCCAACATTACAATGAGCAGTTCTTC. The encoded protein is CASSSGTTQHYNEQFF. The chain joins TRBV7-9 to TRBJ2-1, with 7 bases that match TRBD2. Trimming took 4 bases from V and 4 from J; bases not matched to a gene: 10. CDR1 is SEHNR and CDR2 is FQNEAQ in the germline V gene (reference sequence). The length of the CDR3 is 16 residues.

This clone was counted many times. CDR3 DNA: TGTGCCAGCAGCCGGGAGCGTGAGCAGTTCTTC. It codes for CASSREREQFF. The chain recombines TRBV7-9 with TRBJ2-1; D is possibly TRBD2 (6 bases). The V gene's germline CDR1 is SEHNR and CDR2 FQNEAQ (reference sequence). The V end was cut by 5 bases, the J end by 9 bases, with 8 bases between. This CDR3 comprises 11 residues.

The rearrangement uses TRBV5-1 and TRBJ2-1; D perhaps matches TRBD1 (6 bases). The V gene lost 4 bases and the J gene lost 4 bases, with 18 bases spanning the gap. The CDR3 length is 16 residues. Germline-derived CDR1 and CDR2 are SGHRS and YFSETQ. CDR3 coding DNA: TGCGCCAGCAGCCAGGGAACAGGGATGATTTACAATGAGCAGTTCTTC. The encoded protein is CASSQGTGMIYNEQFF.

The CDR3, as DNA: TGTGCCAGCAGAGTTCTGGGGGGTGGCACAGATACGCAGTATTTT. Residues: CASRVLGGGTDTQYF. This chain uses TRBV28 with TRBJ2-3; the D gene is possibly TRBD2 (6 bases). Germline CDR1 reads MDHEN; CDR2 reads SYDVKM. This CDR3 region has 15 residues. The V gene lost 6 bases and the J gene lost 1 base, with 14 bases spanning the gap. Based on the CDR3 plus reference TRBV28 and TRBJ2-3, the full variable domain is DVKVTQSSRYLVKRTGEKVFLECVQDMDHENMFWYRQDPGLGLRLIYFSYDVKMKEKGDIPEGYSVSREKKERFSLILESASTNQTSMYLCASRVLGGGTDTQYFGPGTRLTVL.

This clone was seen repeatedly, ten times or more. The V gene is TRBV19, the J gene TRBJ2-7, with D perhaps TRBD1 (5 bases). Per germline, CDR1 LNHDA and CDR2 SQIVND (reference sequence). The CDR3 has 12 amino acids. The germline V and J ends were trimmed by 4 bases and 5 bases, with 9 bases remaining between them. CDR3 loop: CASSTQGHEQYF. In DNA, the CDR3 is TGTGCCAGTAGTACCCAGGGTCACGAGCAGTACTTC.

The rearrangement joins TRBV5-6 to TRBJ1-1, with D unresolved. Per germline, CDR1 SGHDT and CDR2 YYEEEE. Trimming removed 0 bases at V and 0 bases at J, with 15 bases between. This CDR3 has 17 residues. CDR3 in DNA: TGTGCCAGCAGCTTGGGGGTCCAGGTCATCATGAACACTGAAGCTTTCTTT. Translating it yields CASSLGVQVIMNTEAFF.

This clone turned up a few times. The rearrangement joins TRBV12-5 to TRBJ2-1; D gene ambiguous. CDR1 is LGHNT, CDR2 FRNRAP, per germline. The length of the CDR3 is 13 residues. Trimming cost V 5 bases and J 8 bases, with 13 bases left between them. The CDR3 protein is CASGPRTGDEQFF. CDR3 sequence (DNA): TGTGCTAGTGGTCCCCGTACTGGAGATGAGCAGTTCTTC.

This chain connects TRBV7-9 to TRBJ2-5; 9 bases agree with TRBD2. Germline CDR1 SEHNR, CDR2 FQNEAQ (reference sequence). Unmatched junction bases numbered 6, after V lost 1 base and J lost 0 bases. CDR3 size: 17 residues. CDR3 amino acids: CASSLGSGSSHQETQYF. CDR3 DNA: TGTGCCAGCAGCTTAGGTAGCGGGAGTTCACACCAAGAGACCCAGTACTTC.

This clone turned up a few times. The rearrangement joins TRBV15 to TRBJ2-1, with 9 positions matching TRBD2. J was trimmed by 9 bases and V by 0 bases; bases with no gene match: 15. CDR1 and CDR2 from the germline V gene are LNHNV and YYDKDF (reference sequence). The CDR3 is 18 amino acids. The CDR3 nucleotides read TGTGCCACCAGCAGAGACTCCCGGAGTAGCGGGAGACGACTTGAGCAGTTCTTC. Translated: CATSRDSRSSGRRLEQFF.

The sample holds many counts of this clone. The chain employs TRBV7-2 and TRBJ2-7, with 11 nucleotides matching TRBD1. The CDR3 contains 16 residues. V lost 3 bases and J lost 6; bases outside the gene matches: 10. In germline, CDR1 is SGHTA, CDR2 FQGNSA. The CDR3 DNA reads TGTGCCAGCAGCTTGTTGGGTCCGGGACAGGGGGGCGAGCAGTACTTC. It codes for CASSLLGPGQGGEQYF.

This clone appeared a few times. The rearrangement links TRBV14 to TRBJ2-1; 7 bases fit TRBD2. This CDR3 has 13 residues. Germline lookup yields CDR1 SGHDN and CDR2 FVKESK. V lost 1 base, J lost 7 bases, and 1 base stayed unmatched. In nucleotides, the CDR3 is TGTGCCAGCAGCCAAGGACTAGCAAATGAGCAGTTCTTC. Residues: CASSQGLANEQFF.